The 8 T cell receptor beta chains below come from one sample, sequenced in a study of CD4 T cells in relation to SARS-CoV-2 and coronaviruses. Antigen specificity for these receptors is unknown. Profiling relied on immunoSEQ multiplex PCR, and the TCRdb table lists in-frame clones only, not all of them. The sample contains 16,000 or so clones, 60% to 80% of which appear only once. Unexposed donor CD4+ T cells date from 2011-2018, before the COVID-19 pandemic. After around nine days of culture, CD4+ T cells were isolated. Sequencing was carried out using CD4+ T cells from PBMCs, cultured in vitro. The receptors derive from a human donor in good health.

This clone was observed a handful of times. The chain joins TRBV7-8 to TRBJ2-3, with a tentative D call TRBD1 (5 bases). Germline V gene data show CDR1 as SGHVS and CDR2 as FQNEAQ. This CDR3 has 17 residues. V was trimmed by 5 bases and J by 2 bases, leaving 20 bases between them. CDR3 bases: TGTGCCAGCAGCAAACACATGAACAGGCTGAACACAGATACGCAGTATTTT. Amino acids: CASSKHMNRLNTDTQYF. The full variable domain, with the rest looked up from reference TRBV7-8 and TRBJ2-3, is GAGVSQSPRYKVAKRGQDVALRCDPISGHVSLFWYQQALGQGPEFLTYFQNEAQLDKSGLPSDRFFAERPEGSVSTLKIQRTQQEDSAVYLCASSKHMNRLNTDTQYFGPGTRLTVL.

This chain connects TRBV7-2 to TRBJ2-2; 15 bases match TRBD2. The CDR3 is 15 amino acids. The germline V gene encodes CDR1 SGHTA and CDR2 FQGNSA. V lost 8 bases, J lost 7 bases, and 5 bases stayed unmatched. The CDR3 region has the DNA TGTGCCAGCCGAGGACTAGCGGGAGGGAGCGGGGAGCTGTTTTTT. It yields the protein CASRGLAGGSGELFF.

The chain is built from TRBV4-1 and TRBJ2-2; 9 positions agree with TRBD1. This CDR3 is 15 amino acids long. Looked up from germline, CDR1 is MGHRA and CDR2 is YSYEKL. Losses at the gene ends were 0 bases for V and 7 bases for J; bases not matched to a gene: 3. In DNA, the CDR3 is TGCGCCAGCAGCCAAGAACAGGGGGCCGGCGGGGAGCTGTTTTTT. It yields the protein CASSQEQGAGGELFF.

This clone was seen once. The genes are TRBV3-1 (or the pseudogene TRBV3-2) and TRBJ1-5; D might be TRBD1 (6 bases). CDR3 length: 15 residues. V lost 0 bases, J lost 4 bases, and 10 bases lay in between. Germline CDR1 is LGHDT and CDR2 is YNNKEL (reference sequence). This CDR3 is CASSQDWTANQPQHF. CDR3 bases: TGTGCCAGCAGCCAAGACTGGACAGCGAATCAGCCCCAGCATTTT.

The CDR3: CASSSGRLPGPGNTIYF. In nucleotides, the CDR3 is TGCGCCAGCAGCTCAGGAAGACTCCCGGGCCCGGGAAACACCATATATTTT. J is TRBJ1-3 and V is TRBV5-1; D unclear. The CDR3 consists of 17 residues. The germline gives CDR1 SGHRS, CDR2 YFSETQ. Trimming took off 3 bases at V and 4 bases at J, with 20 bases between the two ends.

J is TRBJ1-4 and V is TRBV23-1; tentative D call: TRBD1 (5 bases). TRBV23-1 is an ORF, and what it does is uncertain. The CDR3 consists of 17 residues. Trimming took 1 base from V and 0 from J, leaving 12 bases between them. CDR3 DNA: TGCGCCAGCAGTCAATATCGGGGGAGGGCAACTAATGAAAAACTGTTTTTT. It encodes CASSQYRGRATNEKLFF.

This clone came up once. The chain has TRBV19 and TRBJ2-5, with D perhaps matching TRBD1 or TRBD2 (5 bases each). This CDR3 region has 15 residues. CDR1 and CDR2 from the germline V gene are LNHDA and SQIVND (reference sequence). V was pared by 5 bases and J by 4 bases, with 17 bases between. CDR3 residues: CASSRGGRVRETQYF. The DNA of the CDR3 is TGTGCCAGTAGTCGGGGCGGCAGGGTGCGAGAGACCCAGTACTTC.

V is TRBV7-2 and J is TRBJ1-6; unclear D gene. The germline V gene encodes CDR1 SGHTA and CDR2 FQGNSA. The CDR3 has 15 residues. V shed 2 bases and J shed 0 bases, with 5 bases lying between them. CDR3 DNA sequence: TGTGCCAGCAGCTTAAAGGGCTCCTATAATTCACCCCTCCACTTT. As protein: CASSLKGSYNSPLHF. The whole variable domain, filled in from reference TRBV7-2 and TRBJ1-6, reads GAGVSQSPSNKVTEKGKDVELRCDPISGHTALYWYRQSLGQGLEFLIYFQGNSAPDKSGLPSDRFSAERTGGSVSTLTIQRTQQEDSAVYLCASSLKGSYNSPLHFGNGTRLTVT.